The 17 T cell receptor beta chains presented below share a single source sample, sequenced in a study of Ad26.COV2.S vaccination and SARS-CoV-2 variants. The sample's treatment: 15 to 20 received Ad26.COV2.S at low or high dose, single or two shots; roughly five received placebo; per-sample allocation not given. Each sample was drawn 63 days after the first injection (of vaccine or placebo). The assay was immunoSEQ multiplex PCR, and TCRdb's table has in-frame clones only and misses some. The table records about 350,000 clones, about 86% of them present only once. The sample was peripheral blood, taken in a trial of Ad26.COV2.S vaccine versus placebo. All receptors derive from a person aged 18-60 years who received the Ad26.COV2.S COVID-19 vaccine or a placebo.

The chain links TRBV7-9 to TRBJ1-6; D is possibly TRBD1 (5 bases). Between the trimmed V and J ends, which lost 5 bases and 7 bases, there was a span of 15 bases. Germline V lookup: CDR1 SEHNR, CDR2 FQNEAQ (reference sequence). The CDR3 sequence is 15 residues long. The CDR3 DNA follows: TGTGCCAGCAGCCCCGAAACGGGGCCCAATTCACCCCTCCACTTT. Translating it yields CASSPETGPNSPLHF.

The V gene is TRBV7-9, the J gene TRBJ2-4; 8 nucleotides line up with TRBD1. Trimming removed 5 bases from V and 0 bases from J; junction bases left unmatched: 6. The CDR3 is 16 residues long. In germline, CDR1 is SEHNR, CDR2 FQNEAQ (reference sequence). DNA of the CDR3: TGTGCCAGCAGCCCGAGACAGGGGTTAGCCAAAAACATTCAGTACTTC. Amino acid sequence: CASSPRQGLAKNIQYF.

This chain links TRBV4-3 with TRBJ1-1, with 8 bases aligning to TRBD1. With V trimmed by 0 bases and J by 6 bases, 15 bases remained unmatched. CDR3 length: 18 amino acids. Germline V gene data show CDR1 as LGHNA and CDR2 as YSLEER. The CDR3 DNA reads TGCGCCAGCAGCCAAGATTTTCAGGGGGCCGTAAGATTGGCTGAAGCTTTCTTT. It encodes CASSQDFQGAVRLAEAFF.

This sequence joins TRBV25-1 and TRBJ2-2; the match to TRBD2 covers 7 bases. Looked up from germline, CDR1 is MGHDK and CDR2 is SYGVNS. CDR3 length: 15 residues. V shed 4 bases and J 3 bases; nucleotides not matched to a gene: 5. The CDR3 is CASSGDYVYTGELFF. In DNA form, the CDR3 reads TGTGCCAGCAGTGGGGACTACGTTTACACCGGGGAGCTGTTTTTT.

The genes are TRBV19 and TRBJ1-2, with 7 bases identical to TRBD1. Germline CDR1 is LNHDA and CDR2 is SQIVND (reference sequence). V lost 5 bases and J lost 7; bases outside the gene matches: 10. CDR3 length: 14 residues. The CDR3 DNA follows: TGTGCCAGTAGTGAGCGACAGGGCAGGGCTGGCTACACCTTC. This gives the protein CASSERQGRAGYTF.

V gene TRBV6-2 or TRBV6-3 combines with J gene TRBJ1-1; D perhaps matches TRBD1 (5 bases). The CDR3 loop spans 15 amino acids. CDR1 and CDR2 (germline): MNHEY, SVGEGT. The V gene lost 4 bases and the J gene lost 0 bases, with 12 bases spanning the gap. The CDR3 nucleotides are TGTGCCAGCAGTTTCCGACAGCTTATGAACACTGAAGCTTTCTTT. This codes for CASSFRQLMNTEAFF.

The J gene is TRBJ2-7, the V gene TRBV7-9, with a tentative D call TRBD2 (5 bases). Trimming pared 0 bases from V and 12 bases from J, leaving 12 bases between. This CDR3 spans 12 amino acids. Looked up from germline, CDR1 is SEHNR and CDR2 is FQNEAQ (reference sequence). Here the CDR3 DNA reads TGTGCCAGCAGCTTAGCGGCGGGTAAACGGTACTTC. Amino acids: CASSLAAGKRYF.

The J gene is TRBJ2-3, the V gene TRBV2; possibly TRBD2 for D (6 bases). Trimming removed 7 bases from V and 7 bases from J, with 21 bases in between. This CDR3 spans 15 amino acids. Germline CDR1 SNHLY, CDR2 FYNNEI. The CDR3 sequence: CASTQEGTQRNTQYF. The CDR3 region has the DNA TGTGCCAGCACACAGGAGGGAACCCAACGGAATACGCAGTATTTT.

The gene calls are TRBV19 and TRBJ2-5; 9 bases are shared with TRBD1. With V trimmed by 9 bases and J by 5 bases, 7 bases remained unmatched. The germline gives CDR1 LNHDA, CDR2 SQIVND (reference sequence). The CDR3 totals 13 residues. CDR3 loop: CASGDRVGETQYF. CDR3 nucleotide sequence: TGTGCCAGCGGGGACAGGGTGGGGGAGACCCAGTACTTC.

This sequence joins TRBV9 and TRBJ2-3, with a tentative D call TRBD2 (6 bases). V lost 1 base and J lost 6, with 15 bases in between. The CDR3 is 15 amino acids. Germline V gives CDR1 SGDLS, CDR2 YYNGEE. CDR3 protein: CASSVRREAPDTQYF. Written as DNA, the CDR3 is TGTGCCAGCAGCGTACGGCGGGAAGCCCCGGATACGCAGTATTTT.

This clone occurred a few times. The chain uses TRBV4-1 and TRBJ2-7; 8 nucleotides line up with TRBD1. CDR1 is MGHRA, CDR2 YSYEKL, per germline. CDR3 length: 14 residues. V trimming: 3 bases; J trimming: 3 bases; junction bases outside the gene matches: 4. DNA for the CDR3: TGCGCCAGCAGCCACCCGGGACAGGACTACGAGCAGTACTTC. This encodes CASSHPGQDYEQYF.

This chain links TRBV5-6 with TRBJ2-3; 8 bases map to TRBD1. The V segment lost 2 bases and the J segment 0 bases; nucleotides outside the gene matches: 2. In germline, CDR1 is SGHDT, CDR2 YYEEEE. This CDR3 spans 15 amino acids. CDR3 DNA sequence: TGTGCCAGCAGCTTAGGACAGGGAAGCACAGATACGCAGTATTTT. Translation gives CASSLGQGSTDTQYF.

J is TRBJ2-2 and V is TRBV6-5; the match to TRBD2 covers 10 bases. The germline V gene encodes CDR1 MNHEY and CDR2 SVGAGI. Losses at the gene ends were 7 bases for V and 6 bases for J; bases not matched to a gene: 8. The CDR3 covers 15 residues. CDR3 in amino acids: CASTASGRSAGELFF. CDR3 bases: TGTGCCAGCACGGCTAGCGGGAGAAGTGCCGGGGAGCTGTTTTTT.

V and J are TRBV29-1 and TRBJ2-7; D remains unclear. The V gene lost 6 bases and the J gene lost 0 bases, with 12 bases spanning the gap. Per germline, CDR1 SQVTM and CDR2 ANQGSEA. This CDR3 spans 13 amino acids. The CDR3 nucleotides read TGCAGCGTGCACACGACGCTCTCCTACGAGCAGTACTTC. Protein sequence: CSVHTTLSYEQYF.

This clone has a single count. The V call is TRBV6-5, the J call TRBJ2-1; 7 bases map to TRBD2. The V gene's germline CDR1 is MNHEY and CDR2 SVGAGI. V lost 4 bases and J lost 7; bases outside the gene matches: 1. The CDR3 extends over 12 amino acids. For the CDR3, the DNA is TGTGCCAGCAGTTGGGGGGGGAATGAGCAGTTCTTC. This sequence encodes CASSWGGNEQFF.

The V call is TRBV2, the J call TRBJ2-1; D not resolved. The germline gives CDR1 SNHLY, CDR2 FYNNEI. V lost 7 bases to trimming and J lost 5 bases, with 9 bases between them. This CDR3 region has 12 residues. The chain's CDR3 is CASNLYHNEQFF. The CDR3 DNA sequence: TGTGCCAGCAATCTCTATCACAATGAGCAGTTCTTC.

This clone was counted between two and nine times. The V gene is TRBV7-2, the J gene TRBJ1-1, with 7 bases identical to TRBD1. This CDR3 has 16 amino acids. The V gene end was trimmed by 5 bases and the J gene end by 3 bases; junction bases not matched to a gene: 12. Germline V gene sequence: CDR1 SGHTA, CDR2 FQGNSA. The CDR3 spells CASSRKRTGFDTEAFF. The DNA for the CDR3 is TGTGCCAGCAGCCGTAAGAGGACAGGATTCGACACTGAAGCTTTCTTT.